What follows describes a single T cell receptor (beta chain). Its cognate antigen is unknown. These data are taken from a study of radiotherapy plus CTLA-4 blockade in lung cancer. Data came from immunoSEQ multiplex PCR; TCRdb stores just in-frame clones and leaves some out. The repertoire holds approximately 60,000 clones, with approximately 80% as singletons. This CDR3 is 12 amino acids long. The trim removed 5 bases at V and 7 bases at J, leaving 4 bases unmatched. Germline loops: CDR1 KGHSH, CDR2 LQKENI. General study results and limits: Radiotherapy plus ipilimumab was followed by expansion in blood of tumor-derived TCR clones. Interferon-beta and early blood T cell clone dynamics reportedly predicted response best.

Material: peripheral blood, obtained from a patient treated with radiotherapy plus ipilimumab. V is TRBV18 and J is TRBJ1-1, with 7 nucleotides matching TRBD1. The clonotype originates from a human donor with non-small cell lung cancer who had a complete response to radiotherapy plus ipilimumab. CDR3 bases: TGTGCCAGCTCATCAGACAGGGTTGAAGCTTTCTTT. Its protein is CASSSDRVEAFF.